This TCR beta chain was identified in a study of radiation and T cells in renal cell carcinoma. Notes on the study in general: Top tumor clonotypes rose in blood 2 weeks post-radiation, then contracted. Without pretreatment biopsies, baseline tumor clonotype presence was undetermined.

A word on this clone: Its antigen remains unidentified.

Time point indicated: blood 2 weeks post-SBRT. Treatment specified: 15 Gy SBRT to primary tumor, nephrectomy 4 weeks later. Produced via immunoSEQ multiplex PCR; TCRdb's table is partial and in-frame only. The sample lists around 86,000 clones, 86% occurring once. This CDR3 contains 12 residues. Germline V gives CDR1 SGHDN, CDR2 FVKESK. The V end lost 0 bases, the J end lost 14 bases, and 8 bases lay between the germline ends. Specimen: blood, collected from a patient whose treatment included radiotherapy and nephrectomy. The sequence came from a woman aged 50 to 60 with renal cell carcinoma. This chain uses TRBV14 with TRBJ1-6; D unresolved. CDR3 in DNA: TGTGCCAGCAGCCAAGAATGGGCAACCCTCCACTTT. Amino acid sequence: CASSQEWATLHF. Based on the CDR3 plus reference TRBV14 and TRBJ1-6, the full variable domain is EAGVTQFPSHSVIEKGQTVTLRCDPISGHDNLYWYRRVMGKEIKFLLHFVKESKQDESGMPNNRFLAERTGGTYSTLKVQPAELEDSGVYFCASSQEWATLHFGNGTRLTVT.